This T cell receptor beta chain originates from a study of cytomegalovirus exposure and HLA in healthy donors. The CDR3 length is 17 residues. V dropped 2 bases and J dropped 0 bases, with 14 bases sitting between them. CDR1 is MNHNS, CDR2 SASEGT, per germline. The PCR ran on 60 Vbeta and 13 Jbeta primers. Some clones are missing from TCRdb's copy, which holds only in-frame ones; the method was immunoSEQ multiplex PCR. The sample lists over 110,000 clones; around 80% were seen once. The rearrangement joins TRBV6-1 to TRBJ1-5; D call uncertain. Sequencing was carried out using PBMCs. This TCR came from a female donor in good health and CMV-seronegative. The CDR3 spells CASSERREAYSNQPQHF. CDR3 nucleotide sequence: TGTGCCAGCAGTGAAAGGAGGGAGGCTTATAGCAATCAGCCCCAGCATTTT.